A single T cell receptor (beta chain) is shown here with its context. Under the authors' procedure: By means of reference gene primer amplification, nucleated cell counts were estimated. Method: immunoSEQ multiplex PCR; TCRdb's copy keeps in-frame clones and lacks some. V and J calls and clone size are given by that table; D and trimming were obtained from the DNA. Of roughly 230,000 clones listed, 85% to 90% are singletons. These data belong to a study of blood T cell repertoires in COVID-19. At the level of the study: From the United States, Italy and Spain came samples of acute and convalescent COVID-19.

CDR3 length equals 18 residues. J lost 7 bases, V lost 3 bases, and 11 bases had no gene match. Germline CDR1 is KGHDR and CDR2 is SFDVKD. Sequences were obtained from peripheral blood. The chain employs TRBV24-1 and TRBJ2-1, with 13 nucleotides matching TRBD2. This TCR came from a woman in her 40s who had recovered from COVID-19. The CDR3 DNA reads TGTGCCACCAGTGATGGGACTAGCGGGATGAGCTGGAGAAATGAGCAGTTCTTC. Its translation: CATSDGTSGMSWRNEQFF.